Below, 30 T cell receptor beta chains from the same sample are listed, as sequenced in a study of blood T cell repertoires in COVID-19. Some clones are missing from TCRdb's copy, which holds only in-frame ones; the method was immunoSEQ multiplex PCR. This sample has roughly 160,000 clones, with about 83% found just once. Sample: peripheral blood. All receptors come from a woman in her 70s with COVID-19, enrolled during active disease.

J is TRBJ1-5 and V is TRBV7-8; 10 bases match TRBD1. The germline CDR1 and CDR2 sequences are SGHVS and FQNEAQ. V shed 1 base, J shed 4 bases, and the junction held 4 bases outside the gene matches. This CDR3 is 16 amino acids long. The DNA of the CDR3 is TGTGCCAGCAGCTTAGTAGCGGGACAGGGGAATCAGCCCCAGCATTTT. Translating gives CASSLVAGQGNQPQHF.

The CDR3 sequence: CSVEVSGGDQPQHF. CDR3 nucleotides: TGCAGCGTTGAAGTGTCGGGAGGGGATCAGCCCCAGCATTTT. This chain joins TRBV29-1 and TRBJ1-5, with a possible D match to TRBD1 (5 bases). With 1 base removed from V and 5 bases from J, the gap between germline ends came to 12 bases. This CDR3 has 14 amino acids. Per germline, CDR1 SQVTM and CDR2 ANQGSEA. The complete variable domain, with remaining parts taken from reference TRBV29-1 and TRBJ1-5, reads SAVISQKPSRDICQRGTSLTIQCQVDSQVTMMFWYRQQPGQSLTLIATANQGSEATYESGFVIDKFPISRPNLTFSTLTVSNMSPEDSSIYLCSVEVSGGDQPQHFGDGTRLSIL.

Here the CDR3 DNA reads TGCAGTGCTAGTCCGTCCGGGGGGGGACAAAACATTCAGTACTTC. It yields the protein CSASPSGGGQNIQYF. This sequence joins TRBV20-1 and TRBJ2-4; 8 positions match TRBD2. With 3 bases clipped from V and 5 bases from J, the junction kept 9 bases outside the gene matches. CDR1 is DFQATT and CDR2 is SNEGSKA in the germline V gene (reference sequence). This CDR3 region has 15 residues.

V and J are TRBV5-8 and TRBJ1-1, with a tentative D call TRBD1 (6 bases). Per germline, CDR1 SGHTS and CDR2 YDEGEE. This CDR3 is built from 12 residues. V dropped 5 bases and J dropped 10 bases, with 15 bases sitting between them. CDR3 region: CASRFDRFGAFF. The CDR3 DNA sequence: TGTGCCAGCAGATTCGACAGGTTCGGAGCTTTCTTT.

The chain couples TRBV5-1 to TRBJ2-5; 12 bases are a match to TRBD2. The CDR3 extends over 16 amino acids. Losses at the gene ends were 0 bases for V and 5 bases for J; bases not matched to a gene: 5. Germline lookup yields CDR1 SGHRS and CDR2 YFSETQ. In DNA, the CDR3 is TGCGCCAGCAGCTTGGAGACTAGCGGGGGCCGGGAGACCCAGTACTTC. It specifies CASSLETSGGRETQYF.

The chain uses TRBV5-1 and TRBJ2-2; 9 bases line up with TRBD2. Trimming took 4 bases from V and 3 from J; bases not matched to a gene: 13. The length of the CDR3 is 18 residues. The germline gives CDR1 SGHRS, CDR2 YFSETQ. Written as DNA, the CDR3 is TGCGCCAGCAGCCCAAGAACAGCGGGGGGCACCGACACCGGGGAGCTGTTTTTT. The encoded protein is CASSPRTAGGTDTGELFF.

This clone has just one count. This chain connects TRBV2 to TRBJ2-7, with TRBD1 identical over 7 bases. With V trimmed by 7 bases and J by 0 bases, 6 bases remained unmatched. The CDR3 consists of 14 residues. Germline loops: CDR1 SNHLY, CDR2 FYNNEI. CDR3 residues: CASTRDSTSYEQYF. DNA for the CDR3: TGTGCCAGCACTCGGGACAGTACCTCCTACGAGCAGTACTTC. The full variable domain, its missing parts supplied by reference TRBV2 and TRBJ2-7, is EPEVTQTPSHQVTQMGQEVILRCVPISNHLYFYWYRQILGQKVEFLVSFYNNEISEKSEIFDDQFSVERPDGSNFTLKIRSTKLEDSAMYFCASTRDSTSYEQYFGPGTRLTVT.

This clone has a single count. CDR3 sequence reads: CASSLSEVVGNTEAFF. CDR3 DNA sequence: TGTGCCAGCAGTTTATCCGAGGTTGTGGGGAACACTGAAGCTTTCTTT. This chain links TRBV28 with TRBJ1-1; D remains unclear. CDR3 length equals 16 residues. Germline CDR1 MDHEN, CDR2 SYDVKM. V was clipped by 1 base and J by 1 base, with 13 bases between them. Full variable domain (rest looked up from reference TRBV28 and TRBJ1-1): DVKVTQSSRYLVKRTGEKVFLECVQDMDHENMFWYRQDPGLGLRLIYFSYDVKMKEKGDIPEGYSVSREKKERFSLILESASTNQTSMYLCASSLSEVVGNTEAFFGQGTRLTVV.

The gene calls are TRBV11-3 and TRBJ2-1; 7 bases are a match to TRBD1. The CDR3 totals 16 residues. The junction had 10 bases not matched to a gene; V was cut back by 5 bases and J by 3 bases. The germline V gene has CDR1 SGHNT and CDR2 YENEEA. For the CDR3, the DNA is TGTGCCAGCAGCCCGGGGTTAGGGGGCAACTACAATGAGCAGTTCTTC. This sequence encodes CASSPGLGGNYNEQFF.

The chain recombines TRBV28 with TRBJ1-2; D is possibly TRBD1 (6 bases). Germline V gives CDR1 MDHEN, CDR2 SYDVKM. With 6 bases removed from V and 4 bases from J, the gap between germline ends came to 18 bases. The CDR3 is made up of 15 amino acids. The CDR3 DNA sequence: TGTGCCAGCAGACGACCACAGGGTTTGCTCTATGGCTACACCTTC. This codes for CASRRPQGLLYGYTF.

The rearrangement links TRBV5-6 to TRBJ1-1; 7 bases are a match to TRBD1. The CDR3 runs 13 residues. Germline V gene data show CDR1 as SGHDT and CDR2 as YYEEEE. V dropped 5 bases and J dropped 2; count of bases not matched to a gene: 3. The CDR3 DNA sequence: TGTGCCAGCAGGAGACAGGGTAACACTGAAGCTTTCTTT. Translated: CASRRQGNTEAFF. Complete variable domain (other parts from reference TRBV5-6 and TRBJ1-1): DAGVTQSPTHLIKTRGQQVTLRCSPKSGHDTVSWYQQALGQGPQFIFQYYEEEERQRGNFPDRFSGHQFPNYSSELNVNALLLGDSALYLCASRRQGNTEAFFGQGTRLTVV.

This chain uses TRBV9 with TRBJ2-7; 11 bases are shared with TRBD2. This CDR3 contains 15 residues. Unmatched junction bases numbered 6, after V lost 0 bases and J lost 7 bases. Germline loops: CDR1 SGDLS, CDR2 YYNGEE. CDR3 region: CASSVDSGGVEEQYF. CDR3 coding DNA: TGTGCCAGCAGCGTAGATAGCGGGGGGGTAGAAGAGCAGTACTTC.

The chain joins TRBV11-2 to TRBJ1-4, with 9 nucleotides matching TRBD1. The CDR3 is 17 residues long. The J segment lost 7 bases and the V segment lost 6 bases, leaving 15 bases of the junction unmatched. CDR1 is SGHAT and CDR2 is FQNNGV in the germline V gene. This chain's CDR3 is CASSYDDRQGVFEKLFF. CDR3 nucleotides: TGTGCCAGCAGTTACGACGATCGACAGGGGGTATTTGAAAAACTGTTTTTT. The complete variable domain, with remaining parts taken from reference TRBV11-2 and TRBJ1-4, reads EAGVAQSPRYKIIEKRQSVAFWCNPISGHATLYWYQQILGQGPKLLIQFQNNGVVDDSQLPKDRFSAERLKGVDSTLKIQPAKLEDSAVYLCASSYDDRQGVFEKLFFGSGTQLSVL.

The CDR3 protein is CASSEGRVGNQPQHF. The CDR3 DNA reads as TGTGCCAGCAGTGAAGGCAGGGTCGGCAATCAGCCCCAGCATTTT. V is TRBV6-1 and J is TRBJ1-5; a weak D match, TRBD1 (5 bases). The CDR3 extends over 15 amino acids. Trimming cost V 1 base and J 2 bases, with 9 bases left between them. Germline V gene lookup returns CDR1 MNHNS and CDR2 SASEGT.

This chain joins TRBV14 and TRBJ1-2; D ambiguous. The CDR3 is 15 amino acids. Germline V gene lookup returns CDR1 SGHDN and CDR2 FVKESK. The V end was cut by 4 bases, the J end by 2 bases, with 14 bases between. The CDR3 region is CASSPFEGANYGYTF. For the CDR3, the DNA is TGTGCCAGCAGCCCCTTTGAGGGAGCAAACTATGGCTACACCTTC.

The rearrangement joins TRBV6-6 to TRBJ2-3, with 10 bases lining up with TRBD2. V lost 5 bases to trimming and J lost 1 base; unmatched junction nucleotides: 0. Germline assignment: CDR1 MNHNY and CDR2 SVGAGI (reference sequence). The CDR3 loop spans 14 amino acids. CDR3 nucleotides: TGTGCCAGCAGTCTAGCGGGGGGCACAGATACGCAGTATTTT. Protein: CASSLAGGTDTQYF.

This clone was found once. The chain carries TRBV3-1 (or the pseudogene TRBV3-2) and TRBJ2-1; 13 bases line up with TRBD2. The CDR3 is 16 residues long. Losses at the gene ends were 4 bases for V and 7 bases for J; bases not matched to a gene: 7. Germline loops: CDR1 LGHDT, CDR2 YNNKEL (reference sequence). The CDR3 reads CASSLLLAGGLNEQFF. In nucleotides, the CDR3 is TGTGCCAGCAGCCTATTACTAGCGGGGGGGCTTAATGAGCAGTTCTTC.

The chain links TRBV28 to TRBJ1-1; 10 positions agree with TRBD1. The CDR3 sequence is 14 residues long. Germline V gene data show CDR1 as MDHEN and CDR2 as SYDVKM. Trimming at V came to 6 bases and at J to 5 bases, leaving 6 bases not matched to a gene. The CDR3: CASRQDRGGTEAFF. CDR3 DNA sequence: TGTGCCAGCAGACAGGACAGGGGGGGAACTGAAGCTTTCTTT.

V is TRBV9 and J is TRBJ1-5, with 8 bases fitting TRBD1. This CDR3 has 15 amino acids. V shed 0 bases and J 7 bases; nucleotides not matched to a gene: 6. Germline V lookup: CDR1 SGDLS, CDR2 YYNGEE. CDR3 residues: CASSVGGQVVQPQHF. In nucleotides, the CDR3 is TGTGCCAGCAGCGTAGGGGGACAGGTGGTGCAGCCCCAGCATTTT.

The chain uses TRBV28 and TRBJ2-3, with a weak D call TRBD1 (6 bases). CDR3 length equals 15 residues. The V gene's germline CDR1 is MDHEN and CDR2 SYDVKM. Trimming took off 8 bases at V and 0 bases at J, with 15 bases between the two ends. CDR3 sequence reads: CASSFSTGSTDTQYF. As DNA, the CDR3 is TGTGCCAGCTCCTTCTCGACAGGAAGCACAGATACGCAGTATTTT.

This clone was detected a few times. This chain links TRBV9 with TRBJ1-1, with 7 bases aligning to TRBD1. Germline assignment: CDR1 SGDLS and CDR2 YYNGEE. The CDR3 covers 16 residues. J gave up 0 bases and V 4 bases, and 9 bases lay outside the gene matches. This chain's CDR3 is CASSSKGASVNTEAFF. The CDR3 nucleotides are TGTGCCAGCAGCTCCAAGGGGGCTTCGGTGAACACTGAAGCTTTCTTT.

The V gene is TRBV5-1, the J gene TRBJ2-5; D is perhaps TRBD1 (6 bases). The V end lost 0 bases, the J end lost 6 bases, and 15 bases lay between the germline ends. Germline V gene lookup returns CDR1 SGHRS and CDR2 YFSETQ. The CDR3 extends over 15 amino acids. This CDR3 reads CASSLEDTGLKTQYF. The CDR3 nucleotides read TGCGCCAGCAGCTTGGAAGACACAGGGTTGAAGACCCAGTACTTC.

This clone was detected only once. The chain links TRBV5-1 to TRBJ2-1; 8 bases are a match to TRBD2. This CDR3 comprises 16 residues. CDR1 and CDR2 from the germline V gene are SGHRS and YFSETQ. Trimming cost V 0 bases and J 10 bases; bases outside gene matches: 12. The CDR3 DNA sequence: TGCGCCAGCAGCTTGGCCTATCGAGGCCGGGAGGGAGAGCAGTTCTTC. Protein sequence: CASSLAYRGREGEQFF. Using reference TRBV5-1 and TRBJ2-1 for the parts outside the CDR3, the full variable domain is KAGVTQTPRYLIKTRGQQVTLSCSPISGHRSVSWYQQTPGQGLQFLFEYFSETQRNKGNFPGRFSGRQFSNSRSEMNVSTLELGDSALYLCASSLAYRGREGEQFFGPGTRLTVL.

CDR3: CASSEGQFYGYTF. The CDR3 DNA reads as TGTGCCAGCAGTGAAGGCCAGTTCTATGGCTACACCTTC. The chain combines TRBV2 with TRBJ1-2; D call uncertain. This CDR3 has 13 amino acids. Germline V lookup: CDR1 SNHLY, CDR2 FYNNEI. V lost 1 base and J 4 bases, leaving 7 bases between the germline ends.

The V and J genes are TRBV2 and TRBJ2-6; tentatively, D is TRBD1 (6 bases). There are 18 residues in the CDR3. Deletions cut 0 bases from V and 0 bases from J, with 12 bases between. The V gene's germline CDR1 is SNHLY and CDR2 FYNNEI. The CDR3 coding sequence is TGTGCCAGCAGTGAAGCGCCACAGGGTTACTCTGGGGCCAACGTCCTGACTTTC. Translation: CASSEAPQGYSGANVLTF.

The chain uses TRBV10-3 and TRBJ1-2, with D possibly matching TRBD1 (6 bases). The V and J ends lost 6 bases and 7 bases respectively, with 21 bases between them. Per germline, CDR1 ENHRY and CDR2 SYGVKD. The CDR3 spans 15 residues. The CDR3 spells CAIRDDRFGSVGYTF. CDR3 DNA sequence: TGTGCCATCAGGGACGACAGGTTCGGCTCGGTTGGCTACACCTTC.

This rearrangement joins TRBV7-2 to TRBJ2-7, with 14 bases matching TRBD2. This CDR3 spans 13 amino acids. Trimming removed 5 bases from V and 9 bases from J; junction bases left unmatched: 3. Germline CDR1 SGHTA, CDR2 FQGNSA. The CDR3 DNA follows: TGTGCCAGCAGCACGGGACTAGCGGGGGCGCAGTACTTC. Protein product: CASSTGLAGAQYF.

This chain joins TRBV30 and TRBJ2-3; TRBD1 is a possible D gene (5 bases). CDR3 length equals 14 residues. Germline V gene data show CDR1 as GTSNPN and CDR2 as SVGIG (reference sequence). The V and J ends lost 0 bases and 2 bases respectively, with 9 bases between them. The CDR3 DNA reads as TGTGCCTGGAGTGTACAGGTGCACACAGATACGCAGTATTTT. This gives the protein CAWSVQVHTDTQYF.

This clone came up once. Within the sample, other DNA sequences also encode this same CDR3. This chain links TRBV18 with TRBJ1-5, with TRBD1 matching over 9 bases. CDR1 and CDR2 (germline): KGHSH, LQKENI. This CDR3 has 13 residues. Trimming removed 6 bases from V and 4 bases from J; junction bases left unmatched: 1. The CDR3: CASSGTGNQPQHF. Written as DNA, the CDR3 is TGTGCCAGCTCCGGGACAGGGAATCAGCCCCAGCATTTT.

This clone has just one count. This rearrangement joins TRBV30 to TRBJ1-5; the D is unclear. Germline V lookup: CDR1 GTSNPN, CDR2 SVGIG (reference sequence). The V and J ends lost 2 bases and 0 bases respectively, with 5 bases between them. The CDR3 is made up of 13 amino acids. The CDR3: CAWSRDSNQPQHF. CDR3 DNA sequence: TGTGCCTGGAGTCGGGATAGCAATCAGCCCCAGCATTTT. Supplemented by reference TRBV30 and TRBJ1-5, the full variable domain reads SQTIHQWPATLVQPVGSPLSLECTVEGTSNPNLYWYRQAAGRGLQLLFYSVGIGQISSEVPQNLSASRPQDRQFILSSKKLLLSDSGFYLCAWSRDSNQPQHFGDGTRLSIL.